These T cell receptor beta chains were read from a single sample in a study of shared clonotypes between healthy human individuals. Assay: immunoSEQ multiplex PCR; the TCRdb copy retains only in-frame clones and omits some. The table includes about 800,000 clones, about 97% detected once. Sequenced: naive CD8+ T cells sorted from blood. These receptor sequences come from a man aged 25-45 years in good health. The CDR3 runs from the conserved cysteine through the conserved F or W. D genes are given only for firm matches. Size values are once, few and many counts, or a class for expanded clones, and some rows have none.

j_gene | d_gene | v_gene | abundance | CDR3nt | CDR3aa
TRBJ2-7 | TRBD2 | TRBV7-8 | . | TGTGCCAGCAGCTTTAGCCAGGGACTATACGAGCAGTACTTC | CASSFSQGLYEQYF
TRBJ2-7 | . | TRBV29-1 | . | TGCAGCGTTGCTGTGCTGGGCTACGAGCAGTACTTC | CSVAVLGYEQYF
TRBJ2-5 | . | TRBV18 | . | TGTGCCAGCTCACCATACTCAGGTCCCAGAGAACAAGAGACCCAGTACTTC | CASSPYSGPREQETQYF
TRBJ2-7 | . | TRBV6-5 | once | TGTGCCAGCAGCGAGGGCTACCGGAGCTACGAGCAGTACTTC | CASSEGYRSYEQYF
TRBJ2-1 | TRBD2 | TRBV13 | . | TGTGCCAGCAGCCCCCCGCCGGTAGCGGGATTTTTCAATGAGCAGTTCTTC | CASSPPPVAGFFNEQFF
TRBJ2-1 | . | TRBV7-6 | . | TGTGCCAGCTCCCCCGTCCGGTTCTCCTACAATGAGCAGTTCTTC | CASSPVRFSYNEQFF
TRBJ2-1 | TRBD2 | TRBV10-3 | once | TGTGCCATCAGTGAGACGCGGGAGGAGATCTACAATGAGCAGTTCTTC | CAISETREEIYNEQFF
TRBJ2-2 | . | TRBV10-3 | . | TGTGCCCTATCCAGGGCGATTAACACCGGGGAGCTGTTTTTT | CALSRAINTGELFF
TRBJ1-2 | . | TRBV29-1 | . | TGCAGGTGTGGGGGGAACTATGGCTACACCTTC | CRCGGNYGYTF
TRBJ2-7 | TRBD1 | TRBV28 | . | TGTGCCAGCAGTGCCTCCGGGACAGGGTACTTCGAGCAGTACTTC | CASSASGTGYFEQYF
TRBJ2-5 | . | TRBV6-5 | once | TGTGCCAGCAGTTACACAGCACCACTTGGGGAGACCCAGTACTTC | CASSYTAPLGETQYF
TRBJ2-3 | . | TRBV4-1 | . | TGCGCCAGCAGCCAAGATAGGGGGAGCACAGATACGCAGTATTTT | CASSQDRGSTDTQYF
TRBJ2-1 | . | TRBV6-5 | . | TGTGCCAGCAGTTATCTTCATGAGCAGTTCTTC | CASSYLHEQFF